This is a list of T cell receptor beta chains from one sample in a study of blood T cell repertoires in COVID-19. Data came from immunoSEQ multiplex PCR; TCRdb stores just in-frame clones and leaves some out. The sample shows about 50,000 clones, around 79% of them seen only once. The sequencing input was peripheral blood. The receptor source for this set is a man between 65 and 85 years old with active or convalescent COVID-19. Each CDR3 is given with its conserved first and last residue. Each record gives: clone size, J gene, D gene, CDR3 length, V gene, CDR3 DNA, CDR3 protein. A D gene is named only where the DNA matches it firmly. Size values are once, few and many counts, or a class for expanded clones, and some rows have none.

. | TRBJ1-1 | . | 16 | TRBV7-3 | TGTGCCAGCAGCTCCCGGGGGATTTCGGGGAACACTGAAGCTTTCTTT | CASSSRGISGNTEAFF
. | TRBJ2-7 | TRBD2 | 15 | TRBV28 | TGTGCCAGCAGTGAAACTAGCGGGGGGCACTACGAGCAGTACTTC | CASSETSGGHYEQYF
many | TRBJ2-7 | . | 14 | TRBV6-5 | TGTGCCAGCAGTTACTCAGGCGGGTCCTACGAGCAGTACTTC | CASSYSGGSYEQYF
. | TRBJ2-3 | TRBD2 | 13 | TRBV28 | TGTGCCATCGGCGGGAGATCCCCAGATACGCAGTATTTT | CAIGGRSPDTQYF
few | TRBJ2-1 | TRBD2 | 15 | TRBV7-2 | TGTGCCAGCAGCTCCGACTACTTAGGACTAGCTGAGCAGTTCTTC | CASSSDYLGLAEQFF
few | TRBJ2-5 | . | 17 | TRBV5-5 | TGTGCCAGCAGCCACTTTGGGAGGACTATGTACCAAGAGACCCAGTACTTC | CASSHFGRTMYQETQYF
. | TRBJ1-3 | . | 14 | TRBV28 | TGTGCCAGCGGGGCCGCGAGCTCTGGAAACACCATATATTTT | CASGAASSGNTIYF
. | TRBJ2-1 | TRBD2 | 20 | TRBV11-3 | TGTGCCAGCAGCTTAGGCCTCACATTTAGCGGGAAAATTTCCTACAATGAGCAGTTCTTC | CASSLGLTFSGKISYNEQFF
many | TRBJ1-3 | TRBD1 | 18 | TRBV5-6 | TGTGCCAGCAGCCATCGTAATAGACAGGGGGCTGGTGGAAACACCATATATTTT | CASSHRNRQGAGGNTIYF
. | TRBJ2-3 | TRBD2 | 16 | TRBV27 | TGTGCCAGCACAACGCTCGGGACTAGCGGGAGTAAGTCGCAGTATTTT | CASTTLGTSGSKSQYF
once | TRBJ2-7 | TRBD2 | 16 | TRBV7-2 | TGTGCCAGCAGCCAAAGGGGAGGGGCCGGCTCCTACGAGCAGTACTTC | CASSQRGGAGSYEQYF
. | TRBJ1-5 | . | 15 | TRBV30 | TGTGCCTGGAGTGTAGGAGGGGCTGCGAATCAGCCCCAGCATTTT | CAWSVGGAANQPQHF
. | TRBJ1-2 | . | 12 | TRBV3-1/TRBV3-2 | TGTGCCAGCAGTCTCCCAGGGCATGGCTACACCTTC | CASSLPGHGYTF
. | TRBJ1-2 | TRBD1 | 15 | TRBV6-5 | TGTGCCAGCAGTCTGGACAGGAGCACTAACTATGGCTACACCTTC | CASSLDRSTNYGYTF
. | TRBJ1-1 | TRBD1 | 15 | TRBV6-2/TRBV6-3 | TGTGCCAGCAGTTACGGGGGACAGGGACCCACTGAAGCTTTCTTT | CASSYGGQGPTEAFF
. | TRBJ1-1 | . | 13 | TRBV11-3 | TGTGCCAGCAGCTTACAGGGAGGGCGGGAGGCTTTCTTT | CASSLQGGREAFF
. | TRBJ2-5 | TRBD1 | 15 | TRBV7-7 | TGTGCTAGCAGCCGATCCACAGGGGCTCAAGAGACCCAGTACTTC | CASSRSTGAQETQYF
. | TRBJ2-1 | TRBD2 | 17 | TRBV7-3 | TGTGCCAGCAGCCCCACTAGCGGGAGGGCTTCCTACAATGAGCAGTTCTTC | CASSPTSGRASYNEQFF
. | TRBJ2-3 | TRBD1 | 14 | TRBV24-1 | TGTGCCACCAGTAGGTCAGGGGGTACAGATACGCAGTATTTT | CATSRSGGTDTQYF
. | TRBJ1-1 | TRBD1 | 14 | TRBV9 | TGTGCCAGCAGCCCTAGGGACAGCTACACTGAAGCTTTCTTT | CASSPRDSYTEAFF
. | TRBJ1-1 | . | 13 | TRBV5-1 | TGCGCCAGCAGCTTGGAGGGAGGGACTGAAGCTTTCTTT | CASSLEGGTEAFF
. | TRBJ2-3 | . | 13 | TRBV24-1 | TGTGCCACCAGTAAACAGGGTGTAGATACGCAGTATTTT | CATSKQGVDTQYF
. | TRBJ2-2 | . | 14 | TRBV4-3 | TGCGCCAGCAGCCCATTTGGGGGCTCCGGGGAGCTGTTTTTT | CASSPFGGSGELFF
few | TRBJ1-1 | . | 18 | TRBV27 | TGTGCCAGCAGTTCCTCCTTCGAGACACGTTTCTTTAAGGCTGAAGCTTTCTTT | CASSSSFETRFFKAEAFF
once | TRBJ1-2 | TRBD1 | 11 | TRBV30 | TGTGCCTGGACCACAGGGGTCAGCTACACCTTC | CAWTTGVSYTF
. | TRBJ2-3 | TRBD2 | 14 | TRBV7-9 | TGTGCCAGCGTGATTAGCGGGAGGGCAGATACGCAGTATTTT | CASVISGRADTQYF